This T cell receptor (beta chain) was obtained from a study of cytomegalovirus exposure and HLA in healthy donors. This CDR3 has 14 residues. The germline CDR1 and CDR2 sequences are SGHDT and YYEEEE. Trimming removed 0 bases at V and 16 bases at J, with 20 bases between. Primers for the PCR totalled 60 Vbeta and 13 Jbeta. TCRdb's copy holds only in-frame clones and misses some; the assay was immunoSEQ multiplex PCR. The sample yields about 240,000 clones, 78% seen once. This TCR was sampled from a boy between 10 and 17 years old in good health and CMV-seronegative. The sequencing sample was made of PBMCs. The chain has TRBV5-6 and TRBJ2-1; possible D gene TRBD2, 6 bases. The CDR3 loop reads CASSLDSGSSKAFF. Here the CDR3 DNA reads TGTGCCAGCAGCTTGGATTCCGGGAGTTCCAAGGCATTCTTC.